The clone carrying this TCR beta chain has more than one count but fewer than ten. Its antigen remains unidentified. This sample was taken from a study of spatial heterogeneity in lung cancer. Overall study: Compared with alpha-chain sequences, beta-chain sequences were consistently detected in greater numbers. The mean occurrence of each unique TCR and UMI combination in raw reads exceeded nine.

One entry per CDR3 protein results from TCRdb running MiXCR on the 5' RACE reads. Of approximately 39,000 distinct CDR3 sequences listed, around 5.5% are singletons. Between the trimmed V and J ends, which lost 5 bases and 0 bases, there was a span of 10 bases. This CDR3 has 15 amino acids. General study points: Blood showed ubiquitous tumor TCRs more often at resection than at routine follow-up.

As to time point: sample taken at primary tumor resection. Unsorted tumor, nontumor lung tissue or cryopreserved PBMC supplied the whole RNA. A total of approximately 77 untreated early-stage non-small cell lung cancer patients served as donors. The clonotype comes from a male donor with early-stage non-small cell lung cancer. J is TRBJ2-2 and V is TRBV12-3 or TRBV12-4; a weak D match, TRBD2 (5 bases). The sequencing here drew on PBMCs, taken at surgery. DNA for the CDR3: TGTGCCAGCAGTAGATCGGAGGCGAACACCGGGGAGCTGTTTTTT. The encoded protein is CASSRSEANTGELFF.